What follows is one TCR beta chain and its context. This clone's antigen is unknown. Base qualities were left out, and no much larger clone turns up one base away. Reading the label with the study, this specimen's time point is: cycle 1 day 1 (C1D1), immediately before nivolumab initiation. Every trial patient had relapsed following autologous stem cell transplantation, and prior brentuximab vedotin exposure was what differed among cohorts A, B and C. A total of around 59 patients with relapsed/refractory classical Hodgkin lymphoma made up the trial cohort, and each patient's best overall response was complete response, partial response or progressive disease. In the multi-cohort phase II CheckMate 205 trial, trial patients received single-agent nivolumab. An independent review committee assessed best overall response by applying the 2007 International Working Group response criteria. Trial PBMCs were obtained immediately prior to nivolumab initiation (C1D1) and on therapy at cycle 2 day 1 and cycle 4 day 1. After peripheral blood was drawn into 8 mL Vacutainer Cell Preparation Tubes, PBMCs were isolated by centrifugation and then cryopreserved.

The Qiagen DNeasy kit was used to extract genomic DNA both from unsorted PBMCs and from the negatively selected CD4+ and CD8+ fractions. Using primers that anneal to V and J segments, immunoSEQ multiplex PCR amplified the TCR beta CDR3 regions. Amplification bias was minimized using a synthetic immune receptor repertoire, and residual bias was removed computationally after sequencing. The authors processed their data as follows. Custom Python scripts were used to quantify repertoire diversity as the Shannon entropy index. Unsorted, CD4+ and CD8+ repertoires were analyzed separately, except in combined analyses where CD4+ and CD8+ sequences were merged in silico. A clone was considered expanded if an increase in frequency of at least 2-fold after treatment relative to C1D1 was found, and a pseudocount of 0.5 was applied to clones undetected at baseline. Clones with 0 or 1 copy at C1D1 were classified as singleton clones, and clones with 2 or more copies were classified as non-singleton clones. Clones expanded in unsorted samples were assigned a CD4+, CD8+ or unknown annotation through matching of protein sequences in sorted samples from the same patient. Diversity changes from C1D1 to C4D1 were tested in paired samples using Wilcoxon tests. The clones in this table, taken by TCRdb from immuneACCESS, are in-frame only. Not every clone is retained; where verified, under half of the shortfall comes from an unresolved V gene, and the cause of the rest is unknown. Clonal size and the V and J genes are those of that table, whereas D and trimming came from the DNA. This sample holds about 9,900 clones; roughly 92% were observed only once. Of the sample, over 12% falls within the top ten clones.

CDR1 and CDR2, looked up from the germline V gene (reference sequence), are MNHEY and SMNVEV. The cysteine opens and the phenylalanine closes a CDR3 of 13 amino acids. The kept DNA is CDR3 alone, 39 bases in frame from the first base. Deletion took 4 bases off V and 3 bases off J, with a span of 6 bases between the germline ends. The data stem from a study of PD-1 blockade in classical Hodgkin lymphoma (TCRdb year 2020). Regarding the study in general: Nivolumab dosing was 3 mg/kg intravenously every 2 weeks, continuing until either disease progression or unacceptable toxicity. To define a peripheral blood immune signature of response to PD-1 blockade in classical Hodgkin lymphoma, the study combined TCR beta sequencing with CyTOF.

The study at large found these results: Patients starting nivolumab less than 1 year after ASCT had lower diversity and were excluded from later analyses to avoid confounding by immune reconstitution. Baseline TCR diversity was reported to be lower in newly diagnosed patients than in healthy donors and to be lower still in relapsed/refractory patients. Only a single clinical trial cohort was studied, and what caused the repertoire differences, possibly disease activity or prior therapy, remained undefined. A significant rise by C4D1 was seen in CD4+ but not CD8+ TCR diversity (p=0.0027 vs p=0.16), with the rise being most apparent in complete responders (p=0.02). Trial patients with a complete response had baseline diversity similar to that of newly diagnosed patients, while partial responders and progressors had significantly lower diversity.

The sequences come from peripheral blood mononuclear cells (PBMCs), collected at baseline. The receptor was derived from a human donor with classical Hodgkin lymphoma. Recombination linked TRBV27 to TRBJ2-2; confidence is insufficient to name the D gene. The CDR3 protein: CASSSWDTGELFF. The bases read TGTGCCAGCAGTTCGTGGGACACCGGGGAGCTGTTTTTT.